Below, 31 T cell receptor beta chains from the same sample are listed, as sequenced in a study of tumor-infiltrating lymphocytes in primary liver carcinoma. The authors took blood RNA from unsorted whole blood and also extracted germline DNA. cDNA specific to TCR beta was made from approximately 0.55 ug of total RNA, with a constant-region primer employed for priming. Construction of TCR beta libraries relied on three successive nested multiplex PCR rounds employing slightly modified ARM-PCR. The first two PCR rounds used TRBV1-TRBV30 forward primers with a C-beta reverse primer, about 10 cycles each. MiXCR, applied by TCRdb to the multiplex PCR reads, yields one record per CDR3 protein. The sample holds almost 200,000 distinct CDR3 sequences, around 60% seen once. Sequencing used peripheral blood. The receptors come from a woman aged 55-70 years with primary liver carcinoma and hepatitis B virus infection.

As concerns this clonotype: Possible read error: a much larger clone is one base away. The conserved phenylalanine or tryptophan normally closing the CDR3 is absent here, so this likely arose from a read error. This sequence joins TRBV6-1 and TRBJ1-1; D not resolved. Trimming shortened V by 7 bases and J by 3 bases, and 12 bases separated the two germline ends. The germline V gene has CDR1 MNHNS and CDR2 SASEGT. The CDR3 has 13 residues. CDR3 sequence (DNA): TGTGCCAGCACTCAAGTGGGGTACACTGAAGCTTTCCTT. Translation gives CASTQVGYTEAFL.

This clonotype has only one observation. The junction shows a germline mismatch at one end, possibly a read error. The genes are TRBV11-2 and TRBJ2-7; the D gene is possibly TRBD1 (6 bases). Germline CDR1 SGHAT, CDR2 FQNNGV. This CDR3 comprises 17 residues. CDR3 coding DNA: TGTGCCAGCGGCTTAGGACTTAACAGGGTGAGCTCCTACGAGCAGTACTTC. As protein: CASGLGLNRVSSYEQYF. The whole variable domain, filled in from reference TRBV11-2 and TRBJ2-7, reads EAGVAQSPRYKIIEKRQSVAFWCNPISGHATLYWYQQILGQGPKLLIQFQNNGVVDDSQLPKDRFSAERLKGVDSTLKIQPAKLEDSAVYLCASGLGLNRVSSYEQYFGPGTRLTVT.

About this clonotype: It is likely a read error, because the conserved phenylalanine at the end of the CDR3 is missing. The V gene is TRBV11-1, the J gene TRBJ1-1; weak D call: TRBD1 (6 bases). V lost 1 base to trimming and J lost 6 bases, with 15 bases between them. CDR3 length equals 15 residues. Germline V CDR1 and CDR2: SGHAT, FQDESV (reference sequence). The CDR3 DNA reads TGTGCCAGCAGCTTAGAAGGGACAAGTTACCCTGAAGCTTTCTTG. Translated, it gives CASSLEGTSYPEAFL.

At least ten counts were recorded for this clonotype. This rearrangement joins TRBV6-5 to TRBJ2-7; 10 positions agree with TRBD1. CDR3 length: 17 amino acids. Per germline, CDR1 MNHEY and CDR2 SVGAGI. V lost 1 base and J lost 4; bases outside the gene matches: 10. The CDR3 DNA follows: TGTGCCAGCAGTTACTTTCCGCCGGGACAGGGGTATTACGAGCAGTACTTC. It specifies CASSYFPPGQGYYEQYF.

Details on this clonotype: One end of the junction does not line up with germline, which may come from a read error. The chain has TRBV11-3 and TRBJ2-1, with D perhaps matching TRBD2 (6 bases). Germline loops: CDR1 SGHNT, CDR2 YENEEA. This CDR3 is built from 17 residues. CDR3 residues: CTSSLGGAGSSYNEQLF. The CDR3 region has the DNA TGTACCAGCAGCTTAGGCGGGGCGGGAAGCTCCTACAATGAGCAGTTATTC.

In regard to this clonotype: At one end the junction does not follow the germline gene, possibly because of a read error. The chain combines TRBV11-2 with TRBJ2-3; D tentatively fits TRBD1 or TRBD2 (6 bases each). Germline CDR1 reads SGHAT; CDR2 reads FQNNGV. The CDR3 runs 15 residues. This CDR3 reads CASSYRETRTDTQCF. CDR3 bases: TGTGCCAGCAGCTACCGGGAGACGAGGACAGATACGCAGTGTTTT. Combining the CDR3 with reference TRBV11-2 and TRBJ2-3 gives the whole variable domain EAGVAQSPRYKIIEKRQSVAFWCNPISGHATLYWYQQILGQGPKLLIQFQNNGVVDDSQLPKDRFSAERLKGVDSTLKIQPAKLEDSAVYLCASSYRETRTDTQCFGPGTRLTVL.

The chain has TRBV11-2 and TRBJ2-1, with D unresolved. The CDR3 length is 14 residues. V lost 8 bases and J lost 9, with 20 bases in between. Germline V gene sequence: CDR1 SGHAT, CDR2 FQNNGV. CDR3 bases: TGTGCCAGCGGCCTAGATGGGAACCGCAGTGAGCAGTTCTTC. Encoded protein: CASGLDGNRSEQFF.

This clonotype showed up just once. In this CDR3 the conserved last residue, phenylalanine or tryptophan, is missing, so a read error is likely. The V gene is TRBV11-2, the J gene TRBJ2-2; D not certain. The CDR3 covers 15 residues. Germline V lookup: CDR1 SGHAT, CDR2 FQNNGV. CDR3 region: CVSSLASRHTGELFL. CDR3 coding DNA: TGTGTCAGCAGCTTAGCTAGTCGCCACACCGGGGAGCTGTTTCTT.

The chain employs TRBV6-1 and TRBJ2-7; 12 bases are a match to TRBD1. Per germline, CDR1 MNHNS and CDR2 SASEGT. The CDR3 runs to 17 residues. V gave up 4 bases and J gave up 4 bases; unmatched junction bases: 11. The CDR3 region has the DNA TGTGCCAGCAGTGTCCTAGGTCCGGGACAGGGGGCGTACGAGCAGTACTTC. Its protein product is CASSVLGPGQGAYEQYF.

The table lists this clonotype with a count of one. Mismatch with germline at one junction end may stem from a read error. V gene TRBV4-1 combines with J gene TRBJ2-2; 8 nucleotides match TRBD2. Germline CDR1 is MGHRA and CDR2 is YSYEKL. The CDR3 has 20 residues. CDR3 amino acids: CAISHIKPARTSSNTRELFF. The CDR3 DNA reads TGCGCCATCAGCCACATAAAGCCCGCTCGGACTAGCTCGAACACCCGGGAGCTGTTTTTT.

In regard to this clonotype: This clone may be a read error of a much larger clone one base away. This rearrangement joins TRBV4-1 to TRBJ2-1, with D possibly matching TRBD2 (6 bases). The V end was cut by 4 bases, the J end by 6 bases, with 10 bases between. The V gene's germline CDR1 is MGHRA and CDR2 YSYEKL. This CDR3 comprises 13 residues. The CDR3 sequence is CASSPTRVNEQFF. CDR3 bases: TGCGCCAGCAGCCCGACTAGGGTCAATGAGCAGTTCTTC.

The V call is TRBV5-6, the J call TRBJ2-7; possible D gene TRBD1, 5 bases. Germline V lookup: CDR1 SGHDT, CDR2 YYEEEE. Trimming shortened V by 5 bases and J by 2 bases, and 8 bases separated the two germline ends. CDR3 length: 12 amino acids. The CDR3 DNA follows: TGTGCCAGCAGGACAGCGACCTACGAGCAGTACTTC. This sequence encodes CASRTATYEQYF.

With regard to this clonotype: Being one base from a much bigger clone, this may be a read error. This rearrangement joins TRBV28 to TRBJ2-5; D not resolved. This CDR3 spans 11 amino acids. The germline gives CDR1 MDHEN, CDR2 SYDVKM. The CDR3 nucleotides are TGTGCCAGCAGACGTCAAGAGACCCACTACTTC. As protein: CASRRQETHYF.

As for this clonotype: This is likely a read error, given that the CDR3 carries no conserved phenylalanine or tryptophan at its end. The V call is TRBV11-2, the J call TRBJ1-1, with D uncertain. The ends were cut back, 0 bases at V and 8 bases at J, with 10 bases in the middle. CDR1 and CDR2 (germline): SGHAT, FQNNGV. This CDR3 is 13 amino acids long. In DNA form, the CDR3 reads TGTGCCAGCAGCTTAGAGCGGACGGGAGAAGCTTTCATT. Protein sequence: CASSLERTGEAFI.

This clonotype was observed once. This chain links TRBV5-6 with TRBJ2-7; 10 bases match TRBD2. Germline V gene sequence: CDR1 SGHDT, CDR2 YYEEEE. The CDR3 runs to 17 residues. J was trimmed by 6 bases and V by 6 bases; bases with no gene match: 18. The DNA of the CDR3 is TGTGCCAGCACCCTCTTGACACTAGCGGGAACTACATGCGAGCAGTACTTC. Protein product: CASTLLTLAGTTCEQYF.

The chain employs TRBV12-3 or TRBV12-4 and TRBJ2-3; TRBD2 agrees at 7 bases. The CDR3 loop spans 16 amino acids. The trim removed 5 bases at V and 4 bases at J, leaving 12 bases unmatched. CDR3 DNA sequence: TGTGCCAGCAGTCTACTTGGCGGGGGAGGGGCAGATACGCAGTATTTT. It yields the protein CASSLLGGGGADTQYF.

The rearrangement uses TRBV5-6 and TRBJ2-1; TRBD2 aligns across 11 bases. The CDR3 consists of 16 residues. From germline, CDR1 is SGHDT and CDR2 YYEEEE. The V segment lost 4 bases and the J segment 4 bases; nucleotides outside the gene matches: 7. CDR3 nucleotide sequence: TGTGCCAGCAGCCGTACCCTAGCGGGAGGTTACAATGAGCAGTTCTTC. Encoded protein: CASSRTLAGGYNEQFF.

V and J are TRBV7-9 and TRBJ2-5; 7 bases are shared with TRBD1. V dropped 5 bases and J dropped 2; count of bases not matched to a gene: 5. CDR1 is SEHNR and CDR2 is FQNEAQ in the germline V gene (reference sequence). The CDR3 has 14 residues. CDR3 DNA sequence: TGTGCCAGCAGCCCCGACAGGGAACAAGAGACCCAGTACTTC. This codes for CASSPDREQETQYF.

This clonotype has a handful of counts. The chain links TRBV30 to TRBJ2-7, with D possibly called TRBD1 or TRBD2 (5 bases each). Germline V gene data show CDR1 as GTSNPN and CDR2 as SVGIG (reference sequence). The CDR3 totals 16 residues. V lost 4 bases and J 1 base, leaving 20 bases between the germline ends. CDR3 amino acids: CAWIKTGTVVSYEQYF. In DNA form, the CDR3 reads TGTGCCTGGATCAAAACCGGGACCGTCGTTTCCTACGAGCAGTACTTC.

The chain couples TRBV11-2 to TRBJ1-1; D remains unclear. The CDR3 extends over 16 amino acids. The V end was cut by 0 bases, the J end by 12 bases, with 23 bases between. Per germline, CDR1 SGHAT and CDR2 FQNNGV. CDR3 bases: TGTGCCAGCAGCTTAGAAGCGCAGATAATGAACACTGAGACTTTCTTT. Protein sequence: CASSLEAQIMNTETFF.

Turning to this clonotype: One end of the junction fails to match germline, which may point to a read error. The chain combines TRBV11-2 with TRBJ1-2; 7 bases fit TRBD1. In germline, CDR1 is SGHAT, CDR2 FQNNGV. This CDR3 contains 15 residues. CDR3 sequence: CTSSLEGASGGGYTF. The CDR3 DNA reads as TGTACCAGCAGCTTAGAGGGGGCCAGTGGTGGAGGCTACACCTTC.

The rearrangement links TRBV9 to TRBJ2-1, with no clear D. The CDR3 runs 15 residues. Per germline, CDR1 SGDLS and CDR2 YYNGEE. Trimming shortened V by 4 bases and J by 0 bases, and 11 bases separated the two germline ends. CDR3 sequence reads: CASSKLDHSYNEQFF. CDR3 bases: TGTGCCAGCAGCAAGTTGGACCACTCCTACAATGAGCAGTTCTTC.

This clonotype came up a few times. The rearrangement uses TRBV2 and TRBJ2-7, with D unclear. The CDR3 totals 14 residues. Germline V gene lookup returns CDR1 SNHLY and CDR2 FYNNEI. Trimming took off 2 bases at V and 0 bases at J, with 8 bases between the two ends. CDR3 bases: TGTGCCAGCAGTGAATCGACTGGCTCCTACGAGCAGTACTTC. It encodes CASSESTGSYEQYF.

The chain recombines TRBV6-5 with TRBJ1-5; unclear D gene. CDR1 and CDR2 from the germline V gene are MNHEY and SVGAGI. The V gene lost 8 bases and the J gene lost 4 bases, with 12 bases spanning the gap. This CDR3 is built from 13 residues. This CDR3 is CASCPRENQPQHF. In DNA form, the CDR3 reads TGTGCCAGCTGCCCCCGGGAGAATCAGCCCCAGCATTTT.

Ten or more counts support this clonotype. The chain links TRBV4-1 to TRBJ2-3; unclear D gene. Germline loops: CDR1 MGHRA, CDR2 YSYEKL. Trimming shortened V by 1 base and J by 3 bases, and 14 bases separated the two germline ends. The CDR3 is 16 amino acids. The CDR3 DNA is TGCGCCAGCAGCCAAGGTGGTGCCCCCGGGACAGATACGCAGTATTTT. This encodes CASSQGGAPGTDTQYF.

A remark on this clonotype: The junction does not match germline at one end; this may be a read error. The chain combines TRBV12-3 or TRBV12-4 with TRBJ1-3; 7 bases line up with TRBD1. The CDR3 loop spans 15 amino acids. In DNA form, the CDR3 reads TGTGCCGGCAGTTTAGACGGGACAGACGGAAGCACCATATATTTT. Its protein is CAGSLDGTDGSTIYF.

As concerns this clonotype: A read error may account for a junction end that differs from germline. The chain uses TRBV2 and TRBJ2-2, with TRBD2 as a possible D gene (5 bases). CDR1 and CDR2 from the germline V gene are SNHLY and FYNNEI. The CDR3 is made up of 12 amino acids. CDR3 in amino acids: CASSVLTGERFF. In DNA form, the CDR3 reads TGTGCCAGCAGTGTTCTCACCGGGGAGCGGTTTTTT.

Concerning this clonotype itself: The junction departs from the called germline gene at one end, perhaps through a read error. CDR3 sequence (DNA): TGTGCTAGTGGTTTCGAGGTAGCATACAGTGAGCAGTTCTTC. It yields the protein CASGFEVAYSEQFF. The J gene is TRBJ2-1, the V gene TRBV12-5; D remains unclear. Germline V gives CDR1 LGHNT, CDR2 FRNRAP. The CDR3 has 14 amino acids.

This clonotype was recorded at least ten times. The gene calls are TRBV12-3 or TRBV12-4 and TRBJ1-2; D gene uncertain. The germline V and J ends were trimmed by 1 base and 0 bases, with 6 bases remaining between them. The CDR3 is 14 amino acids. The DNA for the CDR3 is TGTGCCAGCAGTTTAGGTACAGCTAACTATGGCTACACCTTC. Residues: CASSLGTANYGYTF.

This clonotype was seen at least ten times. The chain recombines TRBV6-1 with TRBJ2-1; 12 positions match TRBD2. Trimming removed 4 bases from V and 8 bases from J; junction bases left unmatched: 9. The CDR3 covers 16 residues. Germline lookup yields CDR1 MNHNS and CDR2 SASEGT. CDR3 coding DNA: TGTGCCAGCAGTGGCCAACTAGCGGGAGGTTTAGATGAGCAGTTCTTC. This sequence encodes CASSGQLAGGLDEQFF.

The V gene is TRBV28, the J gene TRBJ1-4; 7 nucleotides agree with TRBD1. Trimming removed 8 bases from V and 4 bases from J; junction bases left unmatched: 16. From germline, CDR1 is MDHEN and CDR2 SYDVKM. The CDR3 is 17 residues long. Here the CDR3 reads CASLPHGTEVFNEKLFF. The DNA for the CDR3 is TGTGCCAGCCTACCCCATGGGACAGAAGTATTTAATGAAAAACTGTTTTTT.